The sequence of this T cell receptor (beta chain) was determined in a study of blood T cell repertoires in COVID-19. At the level of the study: Specimens from acute and convalescent COVID-19 originated in the United States, Italy and Spain. T cells, B-cell-depleted T cells, or PBMCs supplied cDNA or gDNA.

Source study methods: Estimation of nucleated cell counts was performed using reference gene primer amplification. This table comes from immunoSEQ multiplex PCR, and its TCRdb copy is limited to in-frame clones, with some not included. V and J calls and clone size follow that table, whereas D and trimming were derived from the DNA. The table shows about 130,000 clones, with 70% to 80% occurring only once. The CDR3 contains 14 residues. V was cut by 8 bases and J by 1 base, with 12 bases left in between. Germline loops: CDR1 LNHDA, CDR2 SQIVND (reference sequence). The Seattle site enrolled patients during active infection and followed them longitudinally. Only a few counts were recorded for this clone.

The source material was peripheral blood. This TCR came from a woman in her 70s with COVID-19, enrolled during active disease. The V and J genes are TRBV19 and TRBJ1-5; no clear D. This CDR3 is CASDGRVSNQPQHF. In nucleotides, the CDR3 is TGTGCCAGTGATGGGCGAGTCAGCAATCAGCCCCAGCATTTT.